This T cell receptor beta chain stems from a study of T-cell reconstitution after alpha-beta-depleted transplantation in children (dated by TCRdb to 2016 to 2018). General notes on the study: Using TCR repertoire profiling, the study followed T-cell immune reconstitution in a quantitative way in children after TCRalphabeta/CD19-depleted allogeneic hematopoietic cell transplantation. What the authors observed across the whole study: In some patients, the high TCRbeta diversity seen at day 60 was put down to recipient T cells and intrathymic progenitors that had survived conditioning. The apparently early alphabetaT-cell count recovery about two months after transplant was reportedly dependent on only several hundred rapidly expanded clones derived from non-depleted graft cells. Over subsequent months, a decline in hyperexpanded clone frequencies was noted, and after one year, T-cell counts and TCRbeta diversity were mostly ascribed to newly produced T cells.

The junction carries 8 bases between V and J, which are trimmed by 3 bases and 0 bases respectively. According to the germline V gene, CDR1 reads SGHVS and CDR2 reads FQNEAQ. Reading from cysteine to phenylalanine, the CDR3 counts 14 amino acids. The retained sequence is limited to the CDR3, 42 bases, with the frame set at the first base. The library was made by PCR. Instrument on record: Illumina HiSeq 2500. TCR library preparation used molecular barcoding, with unique molecular identifiers applied to normalize quantification of the TCRbeta repertoire. Using fastp at Q25 and MiXCR, TCRdb reprocessed the public reads and kept productive beta chains. Every distinct CDR3 protein forms one entry, paired with its most common genes and DNA. The sample includes tens of thousands of distinct CDR3 sequences, with 6.3% observed a single time. The ten biggest clones cover 7% of the sample. This clonotype showed up many times. Its antigen specificity is not known. One base away there is no much larger clone; base qualities are not given.

The treatment or condition tag for this specimen amounts to: allogeneic hematopoietic cell transplantation with graft depleted of TCRalphabeta T cells and CD19 B cells. TCRalphabeta/CD19-depleted allogeneic hematopoietic cell grafts were given to the transplant recipients, all of whom were children. Rearrangement joined TRBV7-8 to TRBJ1-1; the D region possibly corresponds to TRBD1 (5 bases align). The TCR originated in a male patient between 5 and 17 years old who had a stem cell transplant for acute myeloid leukemia, so the T cells may come from the graft donor. The sequencing here drew on PBMCs, mostly from graft donor cells, taken 180 days after TCRalphabeta/CD19-depleted stem cell transplant. The sequenced DNA is TGTGCCAGCAGCTTTCAGACAGTGAACACTGAAGCTTTCTTT. It specifies CASSFQTVNTEAFF.